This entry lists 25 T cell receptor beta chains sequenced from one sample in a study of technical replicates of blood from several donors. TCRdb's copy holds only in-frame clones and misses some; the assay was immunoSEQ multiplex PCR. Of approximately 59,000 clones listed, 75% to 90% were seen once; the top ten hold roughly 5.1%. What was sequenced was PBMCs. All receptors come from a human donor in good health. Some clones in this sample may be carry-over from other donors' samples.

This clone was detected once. The CDR3 loop is CASSYSTKPYYEQYF. CDR3 bases: TGTGCCAGCAGTTACTCCACAAAACCTTACTACGAGCAGTACTTC. The chain is built from TRBV6-5 and TRBJ2-7; D not certain. Germline values: CDR1 MNHEY, CDR2 SVGAGI. V shed 0 bases and J shed 3 bases, with 12 bases lying between them. CDR3 length: 15 amino acids.

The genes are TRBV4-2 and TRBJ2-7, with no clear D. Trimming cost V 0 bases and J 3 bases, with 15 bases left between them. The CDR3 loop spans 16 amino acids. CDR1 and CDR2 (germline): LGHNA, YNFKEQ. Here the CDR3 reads CASSQESPSGGYEQYF. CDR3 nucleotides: TGTGCCAGCAGCCAAGAGTCCCCCTCCGGCGGCTACGAGCAGTACTTC.

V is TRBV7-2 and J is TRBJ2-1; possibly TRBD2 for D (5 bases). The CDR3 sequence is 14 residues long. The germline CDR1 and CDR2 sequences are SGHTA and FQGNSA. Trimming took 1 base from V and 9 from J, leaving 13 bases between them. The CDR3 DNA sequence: TGTGCCAGCAGCTTAGTAATCCTAGCCGGTGAGCAGTTCTTC. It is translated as CASSLVILAGEQFF.

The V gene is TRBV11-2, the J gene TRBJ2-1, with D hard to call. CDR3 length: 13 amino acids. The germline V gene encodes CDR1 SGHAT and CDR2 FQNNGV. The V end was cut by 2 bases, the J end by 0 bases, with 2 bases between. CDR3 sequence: CASSLYSYNEQFF. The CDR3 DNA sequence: TGTGCCAGCAGCTTATACTCCTACAATGAGCAGTTCTTC. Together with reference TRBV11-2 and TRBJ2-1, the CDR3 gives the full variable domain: EAGVAQSPRYKIIEKRQSVAFWCNPISGHATLYWYQQILGQGPKLLIQFQNNGVVDDSQLPKDRFSAERLKGVDSTLKIQPAKLEDSAVYLCASSLYSYNEQFFGPGTRLTVL.

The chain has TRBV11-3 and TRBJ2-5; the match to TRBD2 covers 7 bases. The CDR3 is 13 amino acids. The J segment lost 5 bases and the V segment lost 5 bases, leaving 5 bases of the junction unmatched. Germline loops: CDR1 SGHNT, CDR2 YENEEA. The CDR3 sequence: CASSRTRAETQYF. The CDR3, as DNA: TGTGCCAGCAGCAGGACTAGGGCGGAGACCCAGTACTTC.

The CDR3 loop reads CASSRTSGSSDEQFF. In DNA form, the CDR3 reads TGTGCCAGCAGTCGGACTAGCGGGAGTAGCGATGAGCAGTTCTTC. The rearrangement links TRBV2 to TRBJ2-1, with 13 bases that match TRBD2. Germline V gene data show CDR1 as SNHLY and CDR2 as FYNNEI. The CDR3 contains 15 residues. The junction had 6 bases not matched to a gene; V was cut back by 5 bases and J by 8 bases.

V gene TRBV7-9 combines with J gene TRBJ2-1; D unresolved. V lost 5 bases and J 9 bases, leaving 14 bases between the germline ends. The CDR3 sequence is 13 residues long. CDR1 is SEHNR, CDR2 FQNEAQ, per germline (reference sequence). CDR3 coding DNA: TGTGCCAGCAGCCCCTCGGGTCTCGGTGAGCAGTTCTTC. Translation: CASSPSGLGEQFF.

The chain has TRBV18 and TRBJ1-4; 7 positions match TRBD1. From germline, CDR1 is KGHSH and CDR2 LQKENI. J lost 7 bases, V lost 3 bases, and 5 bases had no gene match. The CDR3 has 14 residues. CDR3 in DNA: TGTGCCAGCTCACCTGACAGGGTTACTGAAAAACTGTTTTTT. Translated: CASSPDRVTEKLFF.

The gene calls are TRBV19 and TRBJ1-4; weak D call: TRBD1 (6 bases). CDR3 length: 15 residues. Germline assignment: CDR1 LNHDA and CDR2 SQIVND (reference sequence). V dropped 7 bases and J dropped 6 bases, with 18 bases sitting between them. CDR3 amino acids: CASTDNRVSHEKLFF. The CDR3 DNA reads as TGTGCCAGTACCGACAACAGGGTGAGCCATGAAAAACTGTTTTTT.

CDR3 in amino acids: CASSLNGGGTYEQYF. The CDR3 bases are TGTGCCAGCAGCTTAAACGGCGGGGGGACCTACGAGCAGTACTTC. The chain joins TRBV7-3 to TRBJ2-7, with 8 bases fitting TRBD2. The germline CDR1 and CDR2 sequences are SGHTA and FQGTGA. V lost 1 base to trimming and J lost 2 bases; unmatched junction nucleotides: 4. This CDR3 has 15 residues.

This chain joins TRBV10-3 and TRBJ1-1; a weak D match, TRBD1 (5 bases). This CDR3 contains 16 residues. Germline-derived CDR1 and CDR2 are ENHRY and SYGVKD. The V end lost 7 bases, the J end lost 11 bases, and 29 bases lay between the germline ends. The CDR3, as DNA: TGTGCCATCACGCTGGGGGGGGAAGGTTTCGGCGGAGTGGCTTTCTTT. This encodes CAITLGGEGFGGVAFF.

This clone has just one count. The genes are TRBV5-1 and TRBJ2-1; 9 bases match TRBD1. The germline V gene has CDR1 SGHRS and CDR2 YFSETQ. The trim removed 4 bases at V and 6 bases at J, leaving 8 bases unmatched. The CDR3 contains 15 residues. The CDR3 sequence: CASSAGDREVNEQFF. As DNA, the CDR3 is TGCGCCAGCAGCGCAGGGGACAGGGAAGTCAATGAGCAGTTCTTC. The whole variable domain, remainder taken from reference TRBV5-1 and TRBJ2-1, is KAGVTQTPRYLIKTRGQQVTLSCSPISGHRSVSWYQQTPGQGLQFLFEYFSETQRNKGNFPGRFSGRQFSNSRSEMNVSTLELGDSALYLCASSAGDREVNEQFFGPGTRLTVL.

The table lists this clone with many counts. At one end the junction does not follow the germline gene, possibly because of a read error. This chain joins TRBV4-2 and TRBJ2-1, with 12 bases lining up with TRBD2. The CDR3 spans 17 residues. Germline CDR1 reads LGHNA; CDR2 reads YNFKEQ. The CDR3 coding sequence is TGTGCCAGCAGCCAAGATAGGACTAGCGGGGTGTACAGTGAGCAGTTCTTC. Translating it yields CASSQDRTSGVYSEQFF.

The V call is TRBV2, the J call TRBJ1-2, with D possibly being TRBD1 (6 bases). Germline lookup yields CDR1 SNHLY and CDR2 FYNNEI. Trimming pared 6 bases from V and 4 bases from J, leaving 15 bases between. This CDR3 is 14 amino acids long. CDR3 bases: TGTGCCAGCAGCCGTGACAGGACCAGCTATGGCTACACCTTC. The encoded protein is CASSRDRTSYGYTF.

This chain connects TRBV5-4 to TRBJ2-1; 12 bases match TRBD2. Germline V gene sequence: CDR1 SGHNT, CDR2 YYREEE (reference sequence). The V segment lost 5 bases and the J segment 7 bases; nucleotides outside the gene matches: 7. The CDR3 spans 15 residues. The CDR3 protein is CASRPGLAGWNEQFF. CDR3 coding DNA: TGTGCCAGCAGGCCGGGACTAGCGGGTTGGAATGAGCAGTTCTTC.

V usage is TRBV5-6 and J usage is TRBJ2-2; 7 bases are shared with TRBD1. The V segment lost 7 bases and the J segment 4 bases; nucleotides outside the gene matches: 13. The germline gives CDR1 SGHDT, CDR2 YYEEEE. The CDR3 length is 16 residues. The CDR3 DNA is TGTGCCAGCTGTGCAAGTTTGACAGGGACCACCGGGGAGCTGTTTTTT. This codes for CASCASLTGTTGELFF.

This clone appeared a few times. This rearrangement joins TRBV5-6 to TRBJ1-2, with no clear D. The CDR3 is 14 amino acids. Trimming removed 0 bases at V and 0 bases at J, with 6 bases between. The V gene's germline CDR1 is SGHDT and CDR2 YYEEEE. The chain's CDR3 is CASSLGSTNYGYTF. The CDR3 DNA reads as TGTGCCAGCAGCTTGGGGAGTACTAACTATGGCTACACCTTC.

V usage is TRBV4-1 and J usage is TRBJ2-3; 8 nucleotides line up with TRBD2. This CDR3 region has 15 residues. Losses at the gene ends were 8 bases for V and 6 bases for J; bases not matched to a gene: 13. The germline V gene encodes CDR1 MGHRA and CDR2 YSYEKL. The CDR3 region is CASLGRRGGGDTQYF. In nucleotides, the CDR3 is TGCGCCAGCCTTGGAAGACGGGGGGGCGGGGATACGCAGTATTTT.

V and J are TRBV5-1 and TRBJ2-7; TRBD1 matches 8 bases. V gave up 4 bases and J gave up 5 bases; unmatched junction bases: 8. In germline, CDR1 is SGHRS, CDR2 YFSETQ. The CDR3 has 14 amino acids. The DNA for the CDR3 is TGCGCCAGCAGCGATCCGGGACAGGTGAACGAGCAGTACTTC. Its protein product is CASSDPGQVNEQYF.

CDR3 region: CASSQGLTEANYGYTF. CDR3 DNA: TGCGCCAGCAGCCAAGGGCTGACGGAGGCTAACTATGGCTACACCTTC. This chain links TRBV4-3 with TRBJ1-2; D unresolved. The CDR3 runs 16 residues. From germline, CDR1 is LGHNA and CDR2 YSLEER. The germline V and J ends were trimmed by 1 base and 0 bases, with 12 bases remaining between them.

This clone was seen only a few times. This chain's CDR3 is CASSLQPAGTQSVQFF. The CDR3 nucleotides read TGTGCCAGCAGCTTACAACCAGCGGGGACCCAATCAGTGCAGTTCTTC. The chain has TRBV7-3 and TRBJ2-1, with 7 bases identical to TRBD2. The length of the CDR3 is 16 residues. With 2 bases clipped from V and 12 bases from J, the junction kept 16 bases outside the gene matches. Germline V gene lookup returns CDR1 SGHTA and CDR2 FQGTGA.

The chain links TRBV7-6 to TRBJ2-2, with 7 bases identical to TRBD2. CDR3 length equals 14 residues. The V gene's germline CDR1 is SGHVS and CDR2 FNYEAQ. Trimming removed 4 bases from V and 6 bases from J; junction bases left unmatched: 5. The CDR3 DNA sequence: TGTGCCAGCAGCTATGCTAGCGGTGCCGGGGAGCTGTTTTTT. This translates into CASSYASGAGELFF.

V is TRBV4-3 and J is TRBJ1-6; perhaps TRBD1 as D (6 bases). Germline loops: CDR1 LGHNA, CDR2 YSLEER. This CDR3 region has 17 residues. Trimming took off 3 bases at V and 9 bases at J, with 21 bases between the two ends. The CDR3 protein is CASSQGFLIGGGSPLHF. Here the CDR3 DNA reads TGCGCCAGCAGCCAGGGCTTTCTGATTGGGGGCGGTTCACCCCTCCACTTT.

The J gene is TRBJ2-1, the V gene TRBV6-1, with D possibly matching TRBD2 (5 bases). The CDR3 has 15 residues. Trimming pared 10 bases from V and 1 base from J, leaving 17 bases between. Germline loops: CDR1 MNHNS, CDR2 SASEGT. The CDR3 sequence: CATATGYGSYNEQFF. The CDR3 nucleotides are TGTGCCACGGCTACGGGATATGGGTCCTACAATGAGCAGTTCTTC.

CDR3 region: CASTLGRNTEAFF. In nucleotides, the CDR3 is TGTGCCAGCACCTTGGGGAGAAACACTGAAGCTTTCTTT. The J gene is TRBJ1-1, the V gene TRBV6-5; D not resolved. Trimming removed 7 bases at V and 2 bases at J, with 11 bases between. This CDR3 has 13 residues. The V gene's germline CDR1 is MNHEY and CDR2 SVGAGI.